The 19 T cell receptor beta chains given below trace back to one sample, sequenced in a study of T cell responses to AZD1222 COVID-19 vaccine. Using immunoSEQ multiplex PCR, the repertoire was profiled, and TCRdb retains in-frame clones only, with some absent. The table includes 90,000 to 100,000 clones, 85% detected once. The sequencing used peripheral blood, collected 28 days after the second AZD1222 dose. All receptors come from an adult who received the AZD1222 COVID-19 vaccine.

The rearrangement links TRBV7-3 to TRBJ2-2; D could derive from TRBD1 or TRBD2 (5 bases each). CDR1 SGHTA and CDR2 FQGTGA come from the germline V gene. This CDR3 is 16 amino acids long. The V gene lost 0 bases and the J gene lost 3 bases, with 11 bases spanning the gap. This CDR3 is CASSLTIGTHTGELFF. The CDR3 nucleotides read TGTGCCAGCAGCTTAACGATCGGGACGCACACCGGGGAGCTGTTTTTT.

The rearrangement uses TRBV7-6 and TRBJ2-1; tentatively, D is TRBD1 or TRBD2 (6 bases each). CDR1 is SGHVS, CDR2 FNYEAQ, per germline. The CDR3 has 15 amino acids. V shed 5 bases and J shed 1 base, with 12 bases lying between them. The CDR3 loop reads CASSRRGVSYNEQFF. The CDR3 bases are TGTGCCAGCAGCCGTAGGGGGGTTTCCTACAATGAGCAGTTCTTC.

This clone was recorded once. V and J are TRBV7-2 and TRBJ1-1, with D possibly being TRBD1 (6 bases). CDR3 length: 15 residues. The V end was cut by 5 bases, the J end by 2 bases, with 15 bases between. CDR1 and CDR2 from the germline V gene are SGHTA and FQGNSA. In DNA form, the CDR3 reads TGTGCCAGCAGCCCCCCCGGGACAAGAAACACTGAAGCTTTCTTT. Its translation: CASSPPGTRNTEAFF.

This clone was observed a single time. This chain joins TRBV9 and TRBJ1-3; 8 nucleotides align to TRBD1. Germline values: CDR1 SGDLS, CDR2 YYNGEE. V lost 1 base to trimming and J lost 4 bases; unmatched junction nucleotides: 7. The CDR3 runs to 16 residues. The CDR3 sequence is CASSVNTGTGGNTIYF. The CDR3 nucleotides read TGTGCCAGCAGCGTAAACACCGGGACAGGCGGAAACACCATATATTTT.

The chain is built from TRBV6-2 or TRBV6-3 and TRBJ2-7, with D possibly being TRBD1 (5 bases). The CDR3 is made up of 12 amino acids. Trimming cost V 4 bases and J 6 bases, with 10 bases left between them. Per the germline V gene, CDR1 is MNHEY and CDR2 is SVGEGT. This CDR3 reads CASSFLGAEQYF. The DNA of the CDR3 is TGTGCCAGCAGTTTCCTTGGGGCCGAGCAGTACTTC.

V and J are TRBV28 and TRBJ2-1; D is undetermined. The CDR3 runs to 16 residues. Germline CDR1 and CDR2: MDHEN and SYDVKM. The V end lost 6 bases, the J end lost 0 bases, and 15 bases lay between the germline ends. The CDR3 region is CASRFTERTSYNEQFF. The CDR3 DNA sequence: TGTGCCAGCAGATTTACGGAGCGCACCTCCTACAATGAGCAGTTCTTC.

This chain connects TRBV5-1 to TRBJ1-2; D gene unclear. This CDR3 has 16 amino acids. The germline V and J ends were trimmed by 3 bases and 8 bases, with 23 bases remaining between them. Germline CDR1 SGHRS, CDR2 YFSETQ. Here the CDR3 DNA reads TGCGCCAGCAGCTACTCCCTGGCGGGATCCTCGGGCGGCTACACCTTC. This codes for CASSYSLAGSSGGYTF.

CDR3 bases: TGTGCCAGTAACGGGCCTGCAACTAATGAAAAACTGTTTTTT. As protein: CASNGPATNEKLFF. V is TRBV19 and J is TRBJ1-4; D gene uncertain. V was trimmed by 7 bases and J by 0 bases, leaving 9 bases between them. Germline V CDR1 and CDR2: LNHDA, SQIVND (reference sequence). This CDR3 is 14 amino acids long.

This clone was observed a handful of times. The chain has TRBV18 and TRBJ2-7; the D gene is possibly TRBD1 (5 bases). V lost 2 bases and J lost 5, with 7 bases in between. The CDR3 runs 12 residues. CDR1 and CDR2 from the germline V gene are KGHSH and LQKENI. CDR3 nucleotides: TGTGCCAGCTCACCAGAAGGGGACGAGCAGTACTTC. Its protein product is CASSPEGDEQYF.

This clone is a singleton in its sample. The V and J genes are TRBV19 and TRBJ2-6; possible D gene TRBD2, 6 bases. Germline CDR1 and CDR2: LNHDA and SQIVND (reference sequence). Trimming left V 5 bases short and J 1 base short, with 6 bases between. The CDR3 sequence is 14 residues long. CDR3 in DNA: TGTGCCAGTAGTCGGGGGTCTGGGGCCAACGTCCTGACTTTC. This gives the protein CASSRGSGANVLTF.

V gene TRBV6-5 combines with J gene TRBJ1-6, with 9 bases that match TRBD1. There are 15 residues in the CDR3. Germline lookup yields CDR1 MNHEY and CDR2 SVGAGI. V lost 5 bases and J lost 6; bases outside the gene matches: 5. CDR3 region: CASSLRDRVNSPLHF. The CDR3 nucleotides are TGTGCCAGCAGTCTCCGGGACAGGGTTAATTCACCCCTCCACTTT.

J is TRBJ2-3 and V is TRBV28, with no clear D. Trimming stripped 1 base from V and 1 base from J, with 6 bases between. The germline V gene encodes CDR1 MDHEN and CDR2 SYDVKM. The CDR3 consists of 14 residues. CDR3 DNA sequence: TGTGCCAGCAGTTTATCCCAGGGCACAGATACGCAGTATTTT. It specifies CASSLSQGTDTQYF. The complete variable domain, with remaining parts taken from reference TRBV28 and TRBJ2-3, reads DVKVTQSSRYLVKRTGEKVFLECVQDMDHENMFWYRQDPGLGLRLIYFSYDVKMKEKGDIPEGYSVSREKKERFSLILESASTNQTSMYLCASSLSQGTDTQYFGPGTRLTVL.

The chain joins TRBV11-3 to TRBJ2-1, with D maybe TRBD2 (5 bases). Trimming took 3 bases from V and 6 from J, leaving 12 bases between them. The V gene's germline CDR1 is SGHNT and CDR2 YENEEA. CDR3 length: 14 amino acids. CDR3 protein: CASSFGRATNEQFF. CDR3 coding DNA: TGTGCCAGCAGCTTTGGGCGGGCGACCAATGAGCAGTTCTTC.

The gene calls are TRBV27 and TRBJ2-1; the match to TRBD2 covers 7 bases. J lost 6 bases, V lost 8 bases, and 10 bases had no gene match. This CDR3 has 14 amino acids. Per the germline V gene, CDR1 is MNHEY and CDR2 is SMNVEV (reference sequence). CDR3 region: CASSLAGVFNEQFF. Written as DNA, the CDR3 is TGTGCCAGCTCCCTGGCGGGAGTTTTCAATGAGCAGTTCTTC.

CDR3 sequence reads: CASSLDDRGKLFF. In DNA, the CDR3 is TGCGCCAGCAGCTTGGACGATAGGGGAAAACTGTTTTTT. J is TRBJ1-4 and V is TRBV5-1, with D perhaps matching TRBD1 (5 bases). With 0 bases removed from V and 10 bases from J, the gap between germline ends came to 10 bases. Per the germline V gene, CDR1 is SGHRS and CDR2 is YFSETQ. This CDR3 is built from 13 residues.

The rearrangement links TRBV9 to TRBJ2-1; 11 nucleotides align to TRBD2. Germline lookup yields CDR1 SGDLS and CDR2 YYNGEE. The V and J ends lost 0 bases and 7 bases, in that order; junction bases with no gene match: 3. The length of the CDR3 is 15 residues. CDR3 residues: CASSVGSGGANEQFF. Written as DNA, the CDR3 is TGTGCCAGCAGCGTAGGTAGCGGGGGGGCAAATGAGCAGTTCTTC.

As DNA, the CDR3 is TGTGCCAGCAGTTCCGGTGGGGGAACCGAGCAGTACTTC. It specifies CASSSGGGTEQYF. The gene calls are TRBV12-3 or TRBV12-4 and TRBJ2-7; D is tentatively TRBD1 or TRBD2 (5 bases each). The CDR3 is 13 residues long. V lost 4 bases and J lost 6, with 13 bases in between.

The chain combines TRBV7-8 with TRBJ1-3, with D unclear. The V gene's germline CDR1 is SGHVS and CDR2 FQNEAQ. This CDR3 has 14 amino acids. V was clipped by 3 bases and J by 0 bases, with 6 bases between them. CDR3 loop: CASSLGYSGNTIYF. CDR3 nucleotides: TGTGCCAGCAGCTTGGGCTACTCTGGAAACACCATATATTTT.

J is TRBJ2-5 and V is TRBV5-1; no reliable D call. Germline V CDR1 and CDR2: SGHRS, YFSETQ. V lost 0 bases to trimming and J lost 7 bases, with 16 bases between them. This CDR3 has 15 amino acids. The CDR3 spells CASSLEFGLVRTQYF. The CDR3 DNA reads TGCGCCAGCAGCTTGGAATTTGGCCTAGTCCGGACCCAGTACTTC.